This T cell receptor (beta chain) was observed in a study of T cell repertoires in ileal Crohn's disease. Around 490 nanograms of biopsy DNA per sample underwent TCRB immunosequencing. Using immunoSEQ multiplex PCR, the repertoire was profiled, and TCRdb retains in-frame clones only, with some absent. The table has approximately 11,000 clones, about three quarters seen once. V trimming: 8 bases; J trimming: 3 bases; junction bases outside the gene matches: 4. The CDR3 consists of 13 residues. Germline CDR1 SGHTA, CDR2 FQGNSA. Adults with ileal or ileocolonic Crohn's disease and an indication for resection were eligible.

Sequencing input: ileal tissue. This receptor was identified in an adult with Crohn's disease. This chain uses TRBV7-2 with TRBJ2-7; TRBD1 aligns across 10 bases. The CDR3 reads CASQWTGGYEQYF. For the CDR3, the DNA is TGTGCCAGCCAATGGACAGGGGGCTACGAGCAGTACTTC.